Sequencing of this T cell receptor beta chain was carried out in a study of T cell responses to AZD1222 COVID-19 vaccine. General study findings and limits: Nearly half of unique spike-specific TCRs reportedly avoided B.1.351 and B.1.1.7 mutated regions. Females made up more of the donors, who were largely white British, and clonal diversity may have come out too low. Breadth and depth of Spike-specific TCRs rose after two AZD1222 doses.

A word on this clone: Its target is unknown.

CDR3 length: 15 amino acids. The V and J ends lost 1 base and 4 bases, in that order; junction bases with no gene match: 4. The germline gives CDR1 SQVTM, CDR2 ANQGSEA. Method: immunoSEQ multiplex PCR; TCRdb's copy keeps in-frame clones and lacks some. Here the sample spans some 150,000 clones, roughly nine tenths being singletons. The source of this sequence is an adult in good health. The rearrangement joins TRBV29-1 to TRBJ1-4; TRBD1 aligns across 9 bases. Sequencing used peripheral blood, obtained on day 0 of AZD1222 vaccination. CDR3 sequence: CSVEGAGQGNEKLFF. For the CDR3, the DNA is TGCAGCGTTGAAGGTGCGGGACAGGGTAATGAAAAACTGTTTTTT.